This T cell receptor (beta chain) was sequenced in a study of blood T cell repertoires in COVID-19. The CDR3 sequence is 13 residues long. Between the trimmed V and J ends, which lost 2 bases and 6 bases, there was a span of 13 bases. Looked up from germline, CDR1 is GTSNPN and CDR2 is SVGIG (reference sequence). TCRdb keeps only in-frame clones here, not all; method: immunoSEQ multiplex PCR. Of more than 350,000 clones listed, roughly 90% are singletons. The chain employs TRBV30 and TRBJ1-1; D ambiguous. The sequenced sample was PBMCs or T cells enriched from blood (not recorded which). The receptor was derived from a woman in her late teens or twenties who had been exposed to COVID-19. CDR3 in amino acids: CAWSSLSGPEAFF. The CDR3, as DNA: TGTGCCTGGAGTAGTTTGAGTGGGCCTGAAGCTTTCTTT.